Sequencing of this TCR beta chain was carried out in a study of spatial heterogeneity in lung cancer. Study overall: Consistent detection of more beta-chain than alpha-chain sequences was observed.

Germline V gene data show CDR1 as DFQATT and CDR2 as SNEGSKA (reference sequence). The CDR3 is 14 residues long. V was pared by 1 base and J by 6 bases, with 6 bases of the junction left unmatched. On each TCR cDNA molecule, a unique molecular identifier was present. MiXCR was run by TCRdb on the 5' RACE reads, yielding one entry per CDR3 protein. The sample has 10,000 to 15,000 distinct CDR3 sequences; over 6.5% are singletons. Points from the study as a whole: The study found that expanded intratumoral alpha and beta TCR counts tracked tumor mutation counts.

This clonotype was observed at least ten times. Its antigen is undetermined. The time point here: sample taken at primary tumor resection. This chain connects TRBV20-1 to TRBJ2-1; 7 bases fit TRBD2. This TCR came from a female donor with early-stage non-small cell lung cancer. The sequences come from lung tumor tissue, collected at surgery. Here the CDR3 reads CSARGAGSFNEQFF. CDR3 bases: TGCAGTGCTAGAGGAGCGGGATCTTTCAATGAGCAGTTCTTC.